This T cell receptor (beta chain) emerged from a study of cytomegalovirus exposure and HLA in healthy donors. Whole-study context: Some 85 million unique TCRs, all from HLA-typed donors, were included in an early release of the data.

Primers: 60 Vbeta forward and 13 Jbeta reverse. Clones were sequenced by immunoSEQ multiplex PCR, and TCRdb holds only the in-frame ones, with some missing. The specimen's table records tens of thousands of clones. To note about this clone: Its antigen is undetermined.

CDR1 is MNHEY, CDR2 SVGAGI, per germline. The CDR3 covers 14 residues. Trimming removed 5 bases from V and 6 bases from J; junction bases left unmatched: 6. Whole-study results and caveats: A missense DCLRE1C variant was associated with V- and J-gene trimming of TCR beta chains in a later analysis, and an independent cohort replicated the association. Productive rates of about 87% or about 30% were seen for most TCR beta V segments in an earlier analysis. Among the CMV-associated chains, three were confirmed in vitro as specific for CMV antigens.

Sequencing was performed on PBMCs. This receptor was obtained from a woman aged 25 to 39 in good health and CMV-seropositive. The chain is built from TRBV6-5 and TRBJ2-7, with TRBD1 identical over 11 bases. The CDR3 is CASSHGQGAFEQYF. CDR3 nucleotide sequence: TGTGCCAGCAGTCACGGACAGGGGGCATTCGAGCAGTACTTC.